A selection of T cell receptor beta chains follows, all from one sample in a study of metastatic and nonmetastatic thyroid tumors. TCRdb recomputed clones from the PCR reads via MiXCR. The table includes about 43,000 clones, roughly 11% detected once. The specimen was blood. The receptors here all came from a female donor with papillary thyroid cancer or a benign thyroid nodule (not recorded which). Some clones in this sample may be carry-over from other donors' samples. CDR3s include the opening cysteine and the closing phenylalanine or tryptophan. D genes are given only for firm matches. Clone size appears in some rows only: once, few, many, or a class for an expanded clone.

clone size: many
V gene: TRBV12-3/TRBV12-4
D gene: TRBD1
J gene: TRBJ1-3
CDR3 DNA: TGTGCCAGCAGTGACAGGGGAGGAGGAAACACCATATATTTT
CDR3 protein: CASSDRGGGNTIYF

clone size: many
V gene: TRBV28
D gene: TRBD1
J gene: TRBJ2-5
CDR3 DNA: TGTGCCAGCAGGGGGACAGGGGGTGGGGAGACCCAGTACTTC
CDR3 protein: CASRGTGGGETQYF

clone size: many
V gene: TRBV7-3
D gene: -
J gene: TRBJ2-2
CDR3 DNA: TGTGCCAGCAGCCACAGGGTCGGGGAGCTGCTTTTT
CDR3 protein: CASSHRVGELLF

clone size: many
V gene: TRBV4-2
D gene: -
J gene: TRBJ1-2
CDR3 DNA: TGTGCCAGCAGCCCGACAACTAACTATGGCTACACCTTC
CDR3 protein: CASSPTTNYGYTF

clone size: many
V gene: TRBV30
D gene: TRBD1
J gene: TRBJ2-7
CDR3 DNA: TGTGCCTGGAGCTGGGGACAGGGGTACGTCGAGCAGTACTTC
CDR3 protein: CAWSWGQGYVEQYF

clone size: many
V gene: TRBV6-1
D gene: TRBD2
J gene: TRBJ2-2
CDR3 DNA: TGTGCCAGCCGGGCGGCTAGCGGGAGTTCAGGGGAGCTGTTTTTT
CDR3 protein: CASRAASGSSGELFF

clone size: many
V gene: TRBV6-2/TRBV6-3
D gene: TRBD2
J gene: TRBJ2-3
CDR3 DNA: TGTGCCAGTCTAGCGGGAGGGCCTGTAGATACGCAGTATTTT
CDR3 protein: CASLAGGPVDTQYF

clone size: -
V gene: TRBV27
D gene: -
J gene: TRBJ2-1
CDR3 DNA: TGTGCCAGCAGTGTTAGCGGCACTCCCTACAATGAGCAGTTCTTC
CDR3 protein: CASSVSGTPYNEQFF

clone size: many
V gene: TRBV6-2/TRBV6-3
D gene: -
J gene: TRBJ2-7
CDR3 DNA: TGTGCCAGCAGTACCCACCTGACAGGAGGCGGCGAGCAGTACTTC
CDR3 protein: CASSTHLTGGGEQYF

clone size: many
V gene: TRBV5-1
D gene: -
J gene: TRBJ2-3
CDR3 DNA: TGCGCCAGCAGCTTGGGAGCCTCCCGCACAGATACGCAGTATTTT
CDR3 protein: CASSLGASRTDTQYF

clone size: many
V gene: TRBV6-5
D gene: -
J gene: TRBJ1-5
CDR3 DNA: TGTGCCAGCAGTTACTCGTGGCAGGGAGGTCAGCCCCAGCATTTT
CDR3 protein: CASSYSWQGGQPQHF

clone size: -
V gene: TRBV28
D gene: -
J gene: TRBJ1-1
CDR3 DNA: TGTGCCAGCACCCGAACAGGGTATGCTTTCTTT
CDR3 protein: CASTRTGYAFF

clone size: -
V gene: TRBV6-1
D gene: -
J gene: TRBJ2-3
CDR3 DNA: TGTGCCAGCAGTGTTACGACAGATACGCAGTATTTT
CDR3 protein: CASSVTTDTQYF

clone size: many
V gene: TRBV27
D gene: -
J gene: TRBJ1-1
CDR3 DNA: TGTGCCAGCACCCCGAGGGGGGGCTGGGACACTGAAGCTTTCTTT
CDR3 protein: CASTPRGGWDTEAFF

clone size: many
V gene: TRBV20-1
D gene: TRBD2
J gene: TRBJ2-7
CDR3 DNA: TGCAGTGCTAGAGGAACTAGCGTTAGATCCTCCGAGCAGTACTTC
CDR3 protein: CSARGTSVRSSEQYF

clone size: many
V gene: TRBV4-1
D gene: -
J gene: TRBJ2-7
CDR3 DNA: TGCGCCAGCAGCCCTAGGGACACCTACGAGCAGTACTTC
CDR3 protein: CASSPRDTYEQYF

clone size: many
V gene: TRBV7-2
D gene: TRBD1
J gene: TRBJ1-2
CDR3 DNA: TGTGCCAGCAGTTCCCCACGCCGGGACAGGGGCAGAAATGGCTACACCTTC
CDR3 protein: CASSSPRRDRGRNGYTF

clone size: many
V gene: TRBV5-4
D gene: -
J gene: TRBJ1-4
CDR3 DNA: TGTGCCAGCAGCCCGAACCGACAGCTTAATGAAAAACTGTTTTTT
CDR3 protein: CASSPNRQLNEKLFF

clone size: many
V gene: TRBV3-1
D gene: TRBD2
J gene: TRBJ2-5
CDR3 DNA: TGTGCCAGCAGCCCTTATGGACTAGATCAAGAGACCCAGTACTTC
CDR3 protein: CASSPYGLDQETQYF

clone size: many
V gene: TRBV30
D gene: -
J gene: TRBJ1-2
CDR3 DNA: TGTGCCTGGAGTGTATCAGGCCCGGTGGTTGTCTATGGCTACACCTTC
CDR3 protein: CAWSVSGPVVVYGYTF

clone size: many
V gene: TRBV7-8
D gene: -
J gene: TRBJ2-2
CDR3 DNA: TGTGCCAGCAGCTTAAGTATAGGGACCGGGGAGCTGTTTTTT
CDR3 protein: CASSLSIGTGELFF

clone size: many
V gene: TRBV6-5
D gene: TRBD1
J gene: TRBJ1-2
CDR3 DNA: TGTGCCAGCAGTTACTCGACAGGGCGGGAAGGTAACTATGGCTACACCTTC
CDR3 protein: CASSYSTGREGNYGYTF

clone size: many
V gene: TRBV7-6
D gene: -
J gene: TRBJ2-7
CDR3 DNA: TGTGCCAGCAGCTTAGGGGCGGGCCCGGTTTACGAGCAGTACTTC
CDR3 protein: CASSLGAGPVYEQYF

clone size: many
V gene: TRBV19
D gene: -
J gene: TRBJ2-2
CDR3 DNA: TGTGCCAGTAGTATAGGCCCCGGGACAACGAACACCGGGGAGCTGTTTTTT
CDR3 protein: CASSIGPGTTNTGELFF

clone size: many
V gene: TRBV5-1
D gene: -
J gene: TRBJ1-3
CDR3 DNA: TGCGCCAGCAGCTTGGGACACATCTCTGGAAACACCATATATTTT
CDR3 protein: CASSLGHISGNTIYF

clone size: many
V gene: TRBV19
D gene: -
J gene: TRBJ2-7
CDR3 DNA: TGTGCCAGTACAGGGTTGGGCGACGAGCAGTACTTC
CDR3 protein: CASTGLGDEQYF

clone size: many
V gene: TRBV7-2
D gene: TRBD1
J gene: TRBJ1-1
CDR3 DNA: TGTGCCAGCAGCCAACAGGGGGCGTTTGAAGCTTTCTTT
CDR3 protein: CASSQQGAFEAFF

clone size: many
V gene: TRBV5-1
D gene: -
J gene: TRBJ1-1
CDR3 DNA: TGCGCCAGCAGCTTGGACCCGAACACTGAAGCTTTCTTT
CDR3 protein: CASSLDPNTEAFF

clone size: many
V gene: TRBV2
D gene: -
J gene: TRBJ2-1
CDR3 DNA: TGTGCCAGCGGAGCCGGGCGTTCATACAATGAGCAGTTCTTC
CDR3 protein: CASGAGRSYNEQFF

clone size: -
V gene: TRBV5-1
D gene: TRBD2
J gene: TRBJ2-3
CDR3 DNA: TGCGCCAGCAGACTAAGCGGGAGGACAGATACGCAGTATTTT
CDR3 protein: CASRLSGRTDTQYF

clone size: many
V gene: TRBV2
D gene: -
J gene: TRBJ2-1
CDR3 DNA: TGTGCCAGCAGTCCCACGCGGGACAGAGCAAACAATGAGCAGTTCTTC
CDR3 protein: CASSPTRDRANNEQFF

clone size: many
V gene: TRBV7-2
D gene: -
J gene: TRBJ2-7
CDR3 DNA: -
CDR3 protein: CASSFGPGQLKQYF

clone size: many
V gene: TRBV6-1
D gene: TRBD1
J gene: TRBJ1-1
CDR3 DNA: TGTGCCAGCAAAATGACAGGGGGGCGGGTCAACACTGAAGCTTTCTTT
CDR3 protein: CASKMTGGRVNTEAFF

clone size: many
V gene: TRBV6-5
D gene: -
J gene: TRBJ2-6
CDR3 DNA: TGTGCCAGCAGTTCCCGTAGACCCGACACCTCTGGGGCCAACGTCCTGACTTTC
CDR3 protein: CASSSRRPDTSGANVLTF

clone size: many
V gene: TRBV7-9
D gene: -
J gene: TRBJ2-1
CDR3 DNA: TGTGCCAGCAGCTTAGTCATTGGGTATGAGCAGTTCTTC
CDR3 protein: CASSLVIGYEQFF

clone size: many
V gene: TRBV5-6
D gene: -
J gene: TRBJ1-1
CDR3 DNA: TGTGCCAGCAGCTTGAGCATGCTCATGAACACTGAAGCTTTCTTT
CDR3 protein: CASSLSMLMNTEAFF

clone size: many
V gene: TRBV20-1
D gene: TRBD2
J gene: TRBJ2-3
CDR3 DNA: TGCAGTGCTAGGGGGACTAGCGGCGGGGATACGCAGTATTTT
CDR3 protein: CSARGTSGGDTQYF

clone size: many
V gene: TRBV11-2
D gene: -
J gene: TRBJ2-2
CDR3 DNA: TGTGCCAGCAGCTTAGAAGAGAACACCGGGGAGCTGTTTTTT
CDR3 protein: CASSLEENTGELFF

clone size: many
V gene: TRBV7-2
D gene: -
J gene: TRBJ2-5
CDR3 DNA: TGTGCCAGCAGCGGGATACAAGAGACCCAGTACTTC
CDR3 protein: CASSGIQETQYF

clone size: -
V gene: TRBV2
D gene: TRBD2
J gene: TRBJ2-3
CDR3 DNA: TGTGCCAGCAGTGGGACTAGCTGGCTTCCTACCACAGATACGCAGTATTTT
CDR3 protein: CASSGTSWLPTTDTQYF

clone size: few
V gene: TRBV12-3/TRBV12-4
D gene: TRBD1
J gene: TRBJ2-6
CDR3 DNA: TGTGCCAGCAGTTTGAGGACAGGGACGTTCGGGGCCAACGTCCTGACTTTC
CDR3 protein: CASSLRTGTFGANVLTF

clone size: many
V gene: TRBV29-1
D gene: -
J gene: TRBJ2-5
CDR3 DNA: TGCAGCGTAAGCAGGTCTGAGACCCAGTACTTC
CDR3 protein: CSVSRSETQYF

clone size: many
V gene: TRBV3-1
D gene: -
J gene: TRBJ2-7
CDR3 DNA: TGTGCCAGCAGCCACTGGAATGGAAACTCCTACGAGCAGTACTTC
CDR3 protein: CASSHWNGNSYEQYF

clone size: many
V gene: TRBV10-3
D gene: -
J gene: TRBJ2-2
CDR3 DNA: TGTGCCATCAGTGGAGACACCGGGGAGCTGTTTTTT
CDR3 protein: CAISGDTGELFF

clone size: -
V gene: TRBV7-9
D gene: -
J gene: TRBJ2-1
CDR3 DNA: TGTGCCAGCAGCCCCGCGGAGGGGACATCCTACAATGAGCAGTTCTTC
CDR3 protein: CASSPAEGTSYNEQFF

clone size: many
V gene: TRBV9
D gene: -
J gene: TRBJ1-2
CDR3 DNA: TGTGCCAGCGGGGCAGGGACTTTTGGCTACACCTTC
CDR3 protein: CASGAGTFGYTF

clone size: many
V gene: TRBV10-1
D gene: TRBD1
J gene: TRBJ1-1
CDR3 DNA: TGCGCCGGTGGGACAGCGAACACTGAAGCTTTCTTT
CDR3 protein: CAGGTANTEAFF

clone size: -
V gene: TRBV20-1
D gene: -
J gene: TRBJ2-5
CDR3 DNA: TGCAGTGCTAGCGGGCAGGGGACAAAAGAGACCCAGTACTTC
CDR3 protein: CSASGQGTKETQYF

clone size: many
V gene: TRBV5-4
D gene: TRBD1
J gene: TRBJ2-7
CDR3 DNA: TGTGCCAGCAGCACCCCGACAGGGGGCCCGGTCGAGCAGTACTTC
CDR3 protein: CASSTPTGGPVEQYF

clone size: many
V gene: TRBV20-1
D gene: -
J gene: TRBJ1-2
CDR3 DNA: TGCAGTGCTAGAGTGGGCGACTACTATGGCTACACCTTC
CDR3 protein: CSARVGDYYGYTF

clone size: -
V gene: TRBV7-3
D gene: -
J gene: TRBJ2-1
CDR3 DNA: TGTGCCAGCAGCTTGGTGGGGACCAATGAGCAGTTCTTC
CDR3 protein: CASSLVGTNEQFF

clone size: -
V gene: TRBV11-2
D gene: TRBD2
J gene: TRBJ2-1
CDR3 DNA: TGTGCCAGCAGCTTCAAGTCGGGACTAGCGGGAGTGGGAAATGAGCAGTTCTTC
CDR3 protein: CASSFKSGLAGVGNEQFF

clone size: many
V gene: TRBV12-5
D gene: -
J gene: TRBJ2-1
CDR3 DNA: TGTGCTAGTGGTGATACAGGGTACAATGAGCAGTTCTTC
CDR3 protein: CASGDTGYNEQFF